The TCR beta chain under discussion was sequenced for a study of identical twins. TCRdb called the 5' RACE reads again in MiXCR, with one record for every CDR3 protein. The sample yields around 250,000 distinct CDR3 sequences, approximately 7% seen once. V gave up 5 bases and J gave up 3 bases, with 9 bases separating them. CDR1 and CDR2 from the germline V gene are SGHTA and FQGNSA. The CDR3 runs to 13 residues. Each donor was a healthy Caucasian. Details on this clonotype: What it binds is not known.

Study-wide results and limits: The abundant beta clonotypes from cord blood had fewer insertions, and memory repertoires had none of this. Analyses of zero insertions could be partly confounded by invariant MAIT and iNKT cells.

These same records also appear under a second study, on yellow fever vaccine responses in identical twins. That work contributes: As reported, the vaccine T cell response of twins seemed partly convergent and partly personalized.

The chain uses TRBV7-2 and TRBJ2-3; D gene uncertain. The sample was memory (CD45RO+) T cells sorted from blood. The TCR sequence derives from a woman younger than 35 in good health. As DNA, the CDR3 is TGTGCCAGCAGCACCACCGGGACAGATACGCAGTATTTT. Its translation: CASSTTGTDTQYF. Using reference TRBV7-2 and TRBJ2-3 for the parts outside the CDR3, the full variable domain is GAGVSQSPSNKVTEKGKDVELRCDPISGHTALYWYRQSLGQGLEFLIYFQGNSAPDKSGLPSDRFSAERTGGSVSTLTIQRTQQEDSAVYLCASSTTGTDTQYFGPGTRLTVL.